The 3 T cell receptor beta chains below were found in one sample sequenced in a study of blood T cell repertoires in COVID-19. TCRdb keeps only in-frame clones here, not all; method: immunoSEQ multiplex PCR. The sample has around 200,000 clones, 65% to 80% seen once. Sequencing input: peripheral blood. These receptors came from a woman aged 50 to 65 with acute or convalescent COVID-19.

The rearrangement uses TRBV27 and TRBJ1-4, with 8 bases lining up with TRBD1. This CDR3 spans 15 amino acids. Germline CDR1 is MNHEY and CDR2 is SMNVEV (reference sequence). V lost 5 bases and J lost 8; bases outside the gene matches: 10. The CDR3 DNA follows: TGTGCCAGCAGTGTAACAGGGGGGGAAGGGGAAAAACTGTTTTTT. Translating it yields CASSVTGGEGEKLFF.

This clone has only a few counts. This chain uses TRBV4-1 with TRBJ1-4; D uncertain. Trimming stripped 1 base from V and 5 bases from J, with 14 bases between. Germline-derived CDR1 and CDR2 are MGHRA and YSYEKL. The length of the CDR3 is 16 residues. The DNA for the CDR3 is TGCGCCAGCAGCCAAGGCATCTCGGGGAAAAATGAAAAACTGTTTTTT. It yields the protein CASSQGISGKNEKLFF.

The J gene is TRBJ1-1, the V gene TRBV5-1; TRBD1 matches 7 bases. This CDR3 is built from 14 residues. Looked up from germline, CDR1 is SGHRS and CDR2 is YFSETQ. V was pared by 4 bases and J by 4 bases, with 7 bases of the junction left unmatched. The CDR3 is CASSQKTGSTEAFF. In DNA form, the CDR3 reads TGCGCCAGCAGCCAAAAGACAGGGAGCACTGAAGCTTTCTTT.